A selection of T cell receptor beta chains follows, all from one sample in a study of OX40 agonist ivuxolimab in advanced cancers. Sequencing was performed with immunoSEQ multiplex PCR; in TCRdb, only in-frame clones are kept and a portion is missing. The sample holds tens of thousands of clones, around 87% seen once. Sequenced material: CD4+ or CD8+ T cells sorted from blood, taken in a trial of the OX40 agonist ivuxolimab. These receptor sequences come from an adult with an advanced solid tumor such as melanoma, head and neck, liver or kidney cancer. Each CDR3 is given with its conserved first and last residue. The D gene is left open where the match is weak. Where a row states a size, it is once, few, many or the class of an expanded clone; other rows omit it.

V gene	J gene	clone size	D gene	CDR3 DNA	CDR3 protein
TRBV7-9	TRBJ2-2	NA	TRBD1	TGTGCCAGCAGCCCCAGTCCCGGGACAGGGAGAGACGGGGAGCTGTTTTTT	CASSPSPGTGRDGELFF
TRBV19	TRBJ2-2	NA	NA	TGTGCCAGTAGTCAGGGATCCCGTCGCACCGGGGAGCTGTTTTTT	CASSQGSRRTGELFF
TRBV7-2	TRBJ1-1	NA	NA	TGTGCCAGCAGCCCCTCGGGCGCTGAAGCTTTCTTT	CASSPSGAEAFF
TRBV18	TRBJ1-4	NA	NA	TGTGCCAGCTCACCGGTCGGGCAGGGAGTCGAAAAACTGTTTTTT	CASSPVGQGVEKLFF
TRBV4-3	TRBJ2-5	once	TRBD2	TGCGCCAGCAGCCTTAGCGGGGCGGAGACCCAGTACTTC	CASSLSGAETQYF
TRBV7-2	TRBJ1-1	once	NA	TGTGCCAGCAGCTTAGGTGGTTTGGGCACTGAAGCTTTCTTT	CASSLGGLGTEAFF
TRBV7-8	TRBJ1-1	NA	NA	TGTGCCAGCAGCTTAGCGACTCGGCGGGTGAACACTGAAGCTTTCTTT	CASSLATRRVNTEAFF
TRBV11-2	TRBJ1-2	few	NA	TGTGCCAGCAGCGAGGTCGCTTCCTATGGCTACACCTTC	CASSEVASYGYTF
TRBV5-4	TRBJ2-5	NA	NA	TGTGCCAGCAGCCCTCCGGACAGACAAGAGACCCAGTACTTC	CASSPPDRQETQYF
TRBV20-1	TRBJ1-1	NA	NA	TGCAGTCCATCCCGGCAGGCGGAAGCTTTCTTT	CSPSRQAEAFF
TRBV9	TRBJ2-5	once	NA	TGTGCCAGCAGCTCCCGAGGCGGAGAGGGGGAGACCCAGTACTTC	CASSSRGGEGETQYF
TRBV9	TRBJ2-1	NA	TRBD2	TGTGCCAGTTCTAGCGGCCAGAGCTCCTACAATGAGCAGTTCTTC	CASSSGQSSYNEQFF
TRBV6-6	TRBJ1-4	NA	NA	TGTGCCAGCAGGGGGCGGGAGGCAACTAATGAAAAACTGTTTTTT	CASRGREATNEKLFF
TRBV6-6	TRBJ1-4	NA	TRBD1	TGTGCCAGCAGGAGAGGACAGGGTGGAGAAAAACTGTTTTTT	CASRRGQGGEKLFF
TRBV6-6	TRBJ1-1	NA	NA	TGTGCCAGCAGTTATAGCGGGACTTTGAACACTGAAGCTTTCTTT	CASSYSGTLNTEAFF
TRBV18	TRBJ1-3	NA	NA	TGTGCCAGCTCACCCCCTCCCGGAAACACCATATATTTT	CASSPPPGNTIYF
TRBV5-5	TRBJ2-1	NA	NA	TGTGCCAGCAGCTTGTCTTCCGGGAAGGCCCTCCCCTACAATGAGCAGTTCTTC	CASSLSSGKALPYNEQFF
TRBV6-6	TRBJ1-3	NA	NA	TGTGCCAGCCAAACAGCTTCTGGAAACACCATATATTTT	CASQTASGNTIYF
TRBV6-5	TRBJ2-5	NA	NA	TGTGCCAGCAGTTACTCGGGGGAAGAGACCCAGTACTTC	CASSYSGEETQYF
TRBV7-9	TRBJ2-7	NA	TRBD1	TGTGCCAGCAGCTTATGGGACGGACAGGGCGGCTACGAGCAGTACTTC	CASSLWDGQGGYEQYF
TRBV6-6	TRBJ1-5	NA	NA	TGTGCCAGCAGTTACTCCGACTTGAATCAGCCCCAGCATTTT	CASSYSDLNQPQHF
TRBV7-2	TRBJ2-5	NA	TRBD1	TGTGCCAGCAGCTTAGCGCAGGGGGCGGGGACCCAGTACTTC	CASSLAQGAGTQYF
TRBV27	TRBJ2-1	NA	TRBD2	TGTGCCAGCAGTTGGCTAGCGGACCTGAGCTCCTACAATGAGCAGTTCTTC	CASSWLADLSSYNEQFF
TRBV2	TRBJ2-7	NA	TRBD2	TGTGCCAGCAGAACCACCACCCTAGCGGGAGGTAACGAGCAGTACTTC	CASRTTTLAGGNEQYF
TRBV30	TRBJ2-7	NA	NA	TGTGCCTGGGGGGACTCTTACGAGCAGTACTTC	CAWGDSYEQYF
TRBV29-1	TRBJ2-5	NA	TRBD2	TGCAGCGTTGGCGGGGGGCAAGAGACCCAGTACTTC	CSVGGGQETQYF
TRBV11-3	TRBJ1-2	NA	NA	TGTGCCAGCAGCCTGTACCGGGCAAATGGCTACACCTTC	CASSLYRANGYTF
TRBV7-6	TRBJ1-6	NA	NA	TGTGCCAGCAGCCCGCGGGACGGGAATTCACCCCTCCACTTT	CASSPRDGNSPLHF
TRBV29-1	TRBJ1-5	NA	NA	TGCAGCGTCACTTTCAGGGATAGCAATCAGCCCCAGCATTTT	CSVTFRDSNQPQHF
TRBV5-1	TRBJ1-3	NA	TRBD1	TGCGCCAGCAGCTTAGGGACAGGGACCTCTGGAAACACCATATATTTT	CASSLGTGTSGNTIYF
TRBV18	TRBJ1-5	NA	TRBD1	TGTGCCAGCTCACCAACAGGGGGCAATTTGGGCAATCAGCCCCAGCATTTT	CASSPTGGNLGNQPQHF
TRBV2	TRBJ2-2	NA	NA	TGTGCCAGCAGTCTCAGGGGTGGCACCGGGGAGCTGTTTTTT	CASSLRGGTGELFF
TRBV27	TRBJ2-1	NA	TRBD1	TGTGCCAGCGGAAACAGGGGAGATGTTTACAATGAGCAGTTCTTC	CASGNRGDVYNEQFF
TRBV15	TRBJ2-2	NA	TRBD2	TGTGCCACTACCGGAATTAGCGGGGGGGCCGGGGAGCTGTTTTTT	CATTGISGGAGELFF
TRBV29-1	TRBJ2-5	few	TRBD1	TGCAGCGCGTACAGGGGCCAAGAGACCCAGTACTTC	CSAYRGQETQYF
TRBV11-2	TRBJ1-1	NA	NA	TGTGCCAGCAGCCGGAAGCAGAACACTGAAGCTTTCTTT	CASSRKQNTEAFF
TRBV11-2	TRBJ2-6	NA	NA	TGTGCCAGCAGCTTAGCACCGCGCAACGTCCTGACTTTC	CASSLAPRNVLTF
TRBV27	TRBJ1-2	NA	TRBD1	TGTGCCAGCAGCCCGGACAGGTCGACCTATGGCTACACCTTC	CASSPDRSTYGYTF
TRBV5-1	TRBJ2-7	NA	NA	TGCGCCAGCCCCCCCAGTGGGCCCCTGGCGAACGAGCAGTACTTC	CASPPSGPLANEQYF
TRBV30	TRBJ2-3	few	TRBD2	TGTGCCTGGGGGACTAGCGGGAGGGCCGGGAATACGCAGTATTTT	CAWGTSGRAGNTQYF
TRBV7-3	TRBJ1-2	few	NA	TGTGCCAGCAGCTTAAGGTCAGGAGAGGATGGCTACACCTTC	CASSLRSGEDGYTF
TRBV6-4	TRBJ2-3	NA	NA	TGTGCCAGCAGTCCCGGGGCGGCAGATACGCAGTATTTT	CASSPGAADTQYF
TRBV18	TRBJ1-5	few	NA	TGTGCCAGCTCACAATGGGCGGGCAATCAGCCCCAGCATTTT	CASSQWAGNQPQHF